This TCR beta chain was sequenced for a study of blood T cell repertoires in COVID-19. Assay: immunoSEQ multiplex PCR; the TCRdb copy retains only in-frame clones and omits some. Of nearly 350,000 clones in the sample, 80% to 90% were seen once. The CDR3 runs to 14 residues. The V gene end was trimmed by 2 bases and the J gene end by 4 bases; junction bases not matched to a gene: 4. Germline lookup yields CDR1 LGHNA and CDR2 YSLEER. The material sequenced was peripheral blood. This chain joins TRBV4-3 and TRBJ1-2, with 7 bases matching TRBD1. This TCR came from a woman aged 45-65 years with COVID-19, enrolled during active disease. CDR3 protein: CASSQQTGLYGYTF. The CDR3 DNA sequence: TGCGCCAGCAGCCAACAGACAGGGCTCTATGGCTACACCTTC.